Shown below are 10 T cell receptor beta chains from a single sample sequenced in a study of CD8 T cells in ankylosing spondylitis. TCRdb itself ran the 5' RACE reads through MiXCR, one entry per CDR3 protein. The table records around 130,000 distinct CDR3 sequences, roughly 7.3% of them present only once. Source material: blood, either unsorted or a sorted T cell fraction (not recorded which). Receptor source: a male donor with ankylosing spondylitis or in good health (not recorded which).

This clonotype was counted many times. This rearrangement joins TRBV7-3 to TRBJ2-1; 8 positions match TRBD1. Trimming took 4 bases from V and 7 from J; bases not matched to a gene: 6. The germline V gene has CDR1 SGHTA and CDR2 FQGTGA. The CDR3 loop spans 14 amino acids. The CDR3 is CASSSPGQENEQFF. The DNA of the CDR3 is TGTGCCAGCAGCTCGCCGGGACAGGAGAATGAGCAGTTCTTC.

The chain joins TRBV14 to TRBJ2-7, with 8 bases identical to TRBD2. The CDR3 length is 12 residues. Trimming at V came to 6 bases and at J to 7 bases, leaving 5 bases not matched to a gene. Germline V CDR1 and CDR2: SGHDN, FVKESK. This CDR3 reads CASRVAGGEQYF. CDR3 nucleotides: TGTGCCAGCAGGGTCGCGGGAGGAGAGCAGTACTTC.

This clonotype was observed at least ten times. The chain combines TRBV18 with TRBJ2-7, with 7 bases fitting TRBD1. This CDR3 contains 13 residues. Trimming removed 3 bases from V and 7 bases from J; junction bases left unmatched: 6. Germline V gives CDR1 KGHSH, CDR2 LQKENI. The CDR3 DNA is TGTGCCAGCTCACCCCCGGGACAGTGGGAGCAGTACTTC. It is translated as CASSPPGQWEQYF.

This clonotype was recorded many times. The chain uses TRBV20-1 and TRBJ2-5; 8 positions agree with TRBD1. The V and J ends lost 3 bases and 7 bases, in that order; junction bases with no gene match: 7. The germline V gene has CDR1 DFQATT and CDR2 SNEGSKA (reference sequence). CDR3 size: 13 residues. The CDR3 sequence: CSARSIQGGTQYF. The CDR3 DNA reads TGCAGTGCTAGGTCGATACAGGGGGGGACCCAGTACTTC.

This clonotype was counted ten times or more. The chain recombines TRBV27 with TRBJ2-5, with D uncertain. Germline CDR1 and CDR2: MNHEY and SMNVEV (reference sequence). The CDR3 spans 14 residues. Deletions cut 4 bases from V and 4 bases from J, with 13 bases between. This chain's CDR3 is CASSSALVLETQYF. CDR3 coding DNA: TGTGCCAGCAGTTCCGCACTTGTGTTAGAGACCCAGTACTTC.

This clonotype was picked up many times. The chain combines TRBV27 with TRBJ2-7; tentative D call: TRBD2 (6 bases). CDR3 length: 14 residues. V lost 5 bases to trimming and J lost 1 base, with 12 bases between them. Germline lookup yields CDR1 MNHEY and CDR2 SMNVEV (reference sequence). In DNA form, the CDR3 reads TGTGCCAGCAGTCCCCGGGGGAAGTCCTACGAGCAGTACTTC. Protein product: CASSPRGKSYEQYF.

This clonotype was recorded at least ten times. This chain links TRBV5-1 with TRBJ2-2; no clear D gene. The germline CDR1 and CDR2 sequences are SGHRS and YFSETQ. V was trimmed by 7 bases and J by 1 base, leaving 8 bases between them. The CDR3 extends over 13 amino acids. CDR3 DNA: TGCGCCAGCGGGGAACAGAACACCGGGGAGCTGTTTTTT. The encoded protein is CASGEQNTGELFF.

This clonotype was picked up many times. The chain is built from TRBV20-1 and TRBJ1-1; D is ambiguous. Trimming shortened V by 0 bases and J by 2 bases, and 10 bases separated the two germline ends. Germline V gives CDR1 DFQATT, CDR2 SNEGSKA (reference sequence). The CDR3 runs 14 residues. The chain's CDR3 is CSARDPRSNTEAFF. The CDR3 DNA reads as TGCAGTGCTAGAGATCCCAGGAGCAACACTGAAGCTTTCTTT.

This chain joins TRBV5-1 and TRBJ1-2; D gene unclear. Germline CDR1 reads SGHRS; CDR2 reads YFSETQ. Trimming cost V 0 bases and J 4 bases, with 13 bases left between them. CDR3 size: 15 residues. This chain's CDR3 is CASSLGLEAGYGYTF. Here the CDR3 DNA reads TGCGCCAGCAGCTTGGGGTTGGAGGCCGGCTATGGCTACACCTTC.

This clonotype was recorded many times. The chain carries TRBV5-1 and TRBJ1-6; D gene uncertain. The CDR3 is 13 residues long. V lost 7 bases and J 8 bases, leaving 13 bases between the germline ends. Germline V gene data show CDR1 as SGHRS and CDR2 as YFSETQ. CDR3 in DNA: TGCGCCAGCGGCGTTAAGGAGGATTCACCCCTCCACTTT. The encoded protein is CASGVKEDSPLHF.